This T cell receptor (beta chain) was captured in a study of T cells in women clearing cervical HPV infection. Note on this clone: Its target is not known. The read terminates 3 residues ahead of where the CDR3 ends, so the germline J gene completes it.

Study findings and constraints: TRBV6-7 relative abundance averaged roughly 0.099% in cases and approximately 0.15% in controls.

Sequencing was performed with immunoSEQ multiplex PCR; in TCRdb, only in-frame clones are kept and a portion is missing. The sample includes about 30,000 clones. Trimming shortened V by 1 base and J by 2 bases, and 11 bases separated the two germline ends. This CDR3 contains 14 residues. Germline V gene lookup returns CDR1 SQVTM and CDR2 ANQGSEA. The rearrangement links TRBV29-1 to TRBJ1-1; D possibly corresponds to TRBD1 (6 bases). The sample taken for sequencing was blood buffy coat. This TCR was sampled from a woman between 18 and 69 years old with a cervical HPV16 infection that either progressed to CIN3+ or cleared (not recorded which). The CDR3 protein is CSVEARTDNTEAFF. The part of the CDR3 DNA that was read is TGCAGCGTTGAAGCCCGGACAGACAACACTGAA.